These 9 T cell receptor beta chains were all obtained from the same sample, sequenced in a study of response to subunit inactivated influenza vaccine. TCRdb analysed the RT-PCR reads with MiXCR anew, one entry per CDR3 protein. The sample carries roughly 500,000 distinct CDR3 sequences, 16% recorded once. This sample comprised CD4+ T cells sorted from PBMCs, obtained less than 30 months after vaccination. All receptors derive from a man in his fifties or sixties who received an inactivated influenza vaccine.

A few counts support this clonotype. The gene calls are TRBV20-1 and TRBJ2-2; TRBD1 aligns across 7 bases. Germline CDR1 reads DFQATT; CDR2 reads SNEGSKA (reference sequence). J was trimmed by 0 bases and V by 6 bases; bases with no gene match: 7. The CDR3 runs to 15 residues. The CDR3: CSAGDRVANTGELFF. For the CDR3, the DNA is TGCAGTGCCGGTGACAGGGTCGCGAACACCGGGGAGCTGTTTTTT.

This clonotype was observed a few times. The rearrangement links TRBV6-1 to TRBJ1-1; 7 positions match TRBD1. After removal of 6 bases from V and 0 bases from J, the junction contained 4 bases not matched to a gene. CDR1 is MNHNS, CDR2 SASEGT, per germline. This CDR3 region has 14 residues. CDR3: CASSMTGLNTEAFF. CDR3 DNA: TGTGCCAGCAGCATGACAGGGCTGAACACTGAAGCTTTCTTT.

Only a few counts were recorded for this clonotype. J is TRBJ2-1 and V is TRBV12-3 or TRBV12-4, with D perhaps TRBD2 (6 bases). V lost 1 base and J 7 bases, leaving 20 bases between the germline ends. The CDR3 is 17 amino acids. CDR3 sequence: CASSLGQARGKGNEQFF. Written as DNA, the CDR3 is TGTGCCAGCAGTTTAGGGCAGGCGCGGGGAAAGGGAAATGAGCAGTTCTTC.

This clonotype was observed a few times. V gene TRBV5-6 combines with J gene TRBJ2-2, with 8 bases matching TRBD2. The CDR3 loop spans 17 amino acids. V dropped 1 base and J dropped 3; count of bases not matched to a gene: 8. Germline V CDR1 and CDR2: SGHDT, YYEEEE. Written as DNA, the CDR3 is TGTGCCAGCAGCTTGTTTATCACTAGCGGAGACACCGGGGAGCTGTTTTTT. This translates into CASSLFITSGDTGELFF.

The table lists this clonotype with a few counts. The V and J genes are TRBV10-3 and TRBJ1-2, with 8 bases that match TRBD1. Germline-derived CDR1 and CDR2 are ENHRY and SYGVKD. V was pared by 0 bases and J by 8 bases, with 8 bases of the junction left unmatched. The CDR3 spans 15 residues. The CDR3 DNA reads TGTGCCATCAGTGAGTCCGGACAGGGAGTGCCAGGCTACACCTTC. This gives the protein CAISESGQGVPGYTF.

V and J are TRBV20-1 and TRBJ1-6; TRBD1 might be the D (5 bases). The CDR3 spans 14 residues. Per germline, CDR1 DFQATT and CDR2 SNEGSKA (reference sequence). V was trimmed by 4 bases and J by 3 bases, leaving 10 bases between them. The DNA of the CDR3 is TGCAGTGCTATGACAGAGATCTATAATTCACCCCTCCACTTT. Translated, it gives CSAMTEIYNSPLHF.

This clonotype was picked up a small number of times. The DNA of the CDR3 is TGTGCCAGCAGCCCACGGGACAGAATCCTTACTGACTCTGGGGCCAACGTCCTGACTTTC. Translated, it gives CASSPRDRILTDSGANVLTF. The rearrangement links TRBV11-2 to TRBJ2-6, with 7 bases fitting TRBD1. Germline V CDR1 and CDR2: SGHAT, FQNNGV. The CDR3 totals 20 residues. Trimming at V came to 5 bases and at J to 0 bases, leaving 16 bases not matched to a gene. Full variable domain (remainder filled in from reference TRBV11-2 and TRBJ2-6): EAGVAQSPRYKIIEKRQSVAFWCNPISGHATLYWYQQILGQGPKLLIQFQNNGVVDDSQLPKDRFSAERLKGVDSTLKIQPAKLEDSAVYLCASSPRDRILTDSGANVLTFGAGSRLTVL.

This chain links TRBV5-1 with TRBJ2-1, with TRBD2 as a possible D gene (6 bases). Trimming shortened V by 4 bases and J by 7 bases, and 12 bases separated the two germline ends. Germline assignment: CDR1 SGHRS and CDR2 YFSETQ. The CDR3 loop spans 13 amino acids. CDR3 sequence: CASSQGLSNEQFF. In DNA, the CDR3 is TGCGCCAGCAGCCAGGGACTTTCTAATGAGCAGTTCTTC.

This clonotype was found many times. J is TRBJ2-1 and V is TRBV11-2; 8 bases are a match to TRBD1. The germline gives CDR1 SGHAT, CDR2 FQNNGV. The ends lost 4 bases at V and 6 bases at J; junction bases unmatched: 5. The CDR3 is made up of 14 amino acids. CDR3 sequence (DNA): TGTGCCAGCAGCTATAACAGGGGGAGCAATGAGCAGTTCTTC. As protein: CASSYNRGSNEQFF.